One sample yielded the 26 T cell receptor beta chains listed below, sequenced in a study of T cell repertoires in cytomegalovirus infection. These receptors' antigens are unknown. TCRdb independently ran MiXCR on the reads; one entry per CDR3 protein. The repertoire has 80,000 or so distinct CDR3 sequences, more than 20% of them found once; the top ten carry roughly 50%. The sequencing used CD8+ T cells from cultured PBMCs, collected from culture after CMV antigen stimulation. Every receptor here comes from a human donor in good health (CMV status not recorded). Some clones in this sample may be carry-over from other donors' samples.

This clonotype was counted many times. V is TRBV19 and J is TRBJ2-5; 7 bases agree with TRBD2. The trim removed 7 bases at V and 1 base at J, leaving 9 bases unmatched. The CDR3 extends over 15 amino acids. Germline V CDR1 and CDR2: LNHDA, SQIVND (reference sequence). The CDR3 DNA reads TGTGCCAGTAAAGGTTTGCGGGGGAGCCAAGAGACCCAGTACTTC. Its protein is CASKGLRGSQETQYF.

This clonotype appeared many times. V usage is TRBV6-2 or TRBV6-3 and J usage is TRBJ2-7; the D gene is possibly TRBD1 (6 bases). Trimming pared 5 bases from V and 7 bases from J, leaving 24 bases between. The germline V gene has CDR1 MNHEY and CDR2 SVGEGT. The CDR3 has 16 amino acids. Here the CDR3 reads CASSPPEGQGRREQYF. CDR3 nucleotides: TGTGCCAGCAGTCCTCCAGAGGGGCAGGGGCGTCGGGAGCAGTACTTC.

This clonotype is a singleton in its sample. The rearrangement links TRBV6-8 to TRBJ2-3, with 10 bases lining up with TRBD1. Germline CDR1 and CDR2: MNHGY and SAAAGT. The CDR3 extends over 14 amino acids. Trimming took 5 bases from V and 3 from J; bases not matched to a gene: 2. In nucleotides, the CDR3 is TGTGCCAGCAGTAGGACAGGGGGAACAGATACGCAGTATTTT. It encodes CASSRTGGTDTQYF.

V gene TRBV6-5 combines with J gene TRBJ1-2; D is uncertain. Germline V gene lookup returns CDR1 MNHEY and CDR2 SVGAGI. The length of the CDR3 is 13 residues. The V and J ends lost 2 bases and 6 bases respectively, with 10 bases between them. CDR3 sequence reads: CASSYTPIDGYTF. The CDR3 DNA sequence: TGTGCCAGCAGTTACACCCCAATAGATGGCTACACCTTC.

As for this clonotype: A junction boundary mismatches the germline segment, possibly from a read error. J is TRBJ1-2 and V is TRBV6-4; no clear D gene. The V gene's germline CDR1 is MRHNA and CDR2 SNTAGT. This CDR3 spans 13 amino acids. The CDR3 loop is CASSYSGYEGYTF. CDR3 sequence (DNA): TGTGCCAGCAGTTACTCCGGGTACGAGGGCTACACCTTC.

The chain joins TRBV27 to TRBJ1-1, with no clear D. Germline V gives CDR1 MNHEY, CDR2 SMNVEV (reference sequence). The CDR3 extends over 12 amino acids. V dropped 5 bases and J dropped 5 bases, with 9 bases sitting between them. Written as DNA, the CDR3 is TGTGCCAGCAGTGCCCTAGGAACTGAAGCTTTCTTT. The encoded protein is CASSALGTEAFF.

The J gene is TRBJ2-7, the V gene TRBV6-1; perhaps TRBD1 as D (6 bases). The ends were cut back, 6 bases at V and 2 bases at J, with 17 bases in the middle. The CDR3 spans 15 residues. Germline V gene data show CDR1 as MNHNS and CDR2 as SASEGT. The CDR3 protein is CASRPTQGAAYEQYF. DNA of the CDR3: TGTGCCAGCAGGCCAACACAGGGTGCGGCCTACGAGCAGTACTTC.

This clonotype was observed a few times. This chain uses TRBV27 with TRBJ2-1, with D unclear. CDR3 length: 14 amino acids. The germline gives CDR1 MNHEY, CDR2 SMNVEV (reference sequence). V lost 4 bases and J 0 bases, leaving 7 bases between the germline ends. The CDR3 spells CASSSISSYNEQFF. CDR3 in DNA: TGTGCCAGCAGTTCAATTAGCTCCTACAATGAGCAGTTCTTC.

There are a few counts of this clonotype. The CDR3: CASSISGWSEQFF. The DNA of the CDR3 is TGTGCCAGTAGTATTTCAGGGTGGAGTGAGCAGTTCTTC. The rearrangement uses TRBV19 and TRBJ2-1; D is possibly TRBD1 (5 bases). Germline V gene sequence: CDR1 LNHDA, CDR2 SQIVND (reference sequence). The CDR3 runs to 13 residues. The ends were cut back, 3 bases at V and 9 bases at J, with 12 bases in the middle.

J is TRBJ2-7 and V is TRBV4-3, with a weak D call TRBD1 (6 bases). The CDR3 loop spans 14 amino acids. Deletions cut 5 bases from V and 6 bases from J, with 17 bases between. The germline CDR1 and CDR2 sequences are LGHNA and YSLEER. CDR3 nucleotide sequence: TGCGCCAGCAGCTCGGACAGTACTGGGGTCGAGCAGTACTTC. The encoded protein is CASSSDSTGVEQYF.

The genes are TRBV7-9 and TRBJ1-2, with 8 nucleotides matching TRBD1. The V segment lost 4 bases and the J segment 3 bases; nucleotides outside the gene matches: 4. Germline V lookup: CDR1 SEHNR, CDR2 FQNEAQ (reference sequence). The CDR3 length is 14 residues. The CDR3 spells CASSYGTGHYGYTF. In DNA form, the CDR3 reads TGTGCCAGCAGCTACGGGACAGGTCACTATGGCTACACCTTC.

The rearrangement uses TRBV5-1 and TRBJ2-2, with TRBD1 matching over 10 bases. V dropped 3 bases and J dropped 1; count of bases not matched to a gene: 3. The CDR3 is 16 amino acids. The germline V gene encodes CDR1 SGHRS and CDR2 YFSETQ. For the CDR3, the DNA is TGCGCCAGCAGCTGGGACAGGGGAGGGAACACCGGGGAGCTGTTTTTT. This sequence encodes CASSWDRGGNTGELFF.

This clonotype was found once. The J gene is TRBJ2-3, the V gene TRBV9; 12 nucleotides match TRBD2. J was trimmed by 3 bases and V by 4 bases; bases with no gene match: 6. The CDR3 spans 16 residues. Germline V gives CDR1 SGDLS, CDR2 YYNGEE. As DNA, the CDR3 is TGTGCCAGCAGCACCCCGACTAGCGGGGGAACAGATACGCAGTATTTT. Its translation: CASSTPTSGGTDTQYF.

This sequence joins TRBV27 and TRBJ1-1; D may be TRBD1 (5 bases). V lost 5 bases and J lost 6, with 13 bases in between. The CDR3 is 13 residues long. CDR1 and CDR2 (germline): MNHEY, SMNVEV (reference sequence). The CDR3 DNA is TGTGCCAGCAGTGCCCCCGGGGCTCCTGAAGCTTTCTTT. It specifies CASSAPGAPEAFF.

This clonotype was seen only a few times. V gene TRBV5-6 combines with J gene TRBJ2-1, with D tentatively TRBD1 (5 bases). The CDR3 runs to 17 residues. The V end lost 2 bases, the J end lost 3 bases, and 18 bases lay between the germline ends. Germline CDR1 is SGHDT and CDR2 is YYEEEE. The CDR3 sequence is CASSLGVGGPFYNEQFF. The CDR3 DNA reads TGTGCCAGCAGCTTAGGGGTGGGTGGGCCTTTCTACAATGAGCAGTTCTTC.

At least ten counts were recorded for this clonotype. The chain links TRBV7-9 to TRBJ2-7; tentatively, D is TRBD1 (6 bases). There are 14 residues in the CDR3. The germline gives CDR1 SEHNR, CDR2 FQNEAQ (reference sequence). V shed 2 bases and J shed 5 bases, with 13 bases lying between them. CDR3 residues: CASSLWDTDDEQYF. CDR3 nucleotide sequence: TGTGCCAGCAGCTTATGGGACACCGATGACGAGCAGTACTTC.

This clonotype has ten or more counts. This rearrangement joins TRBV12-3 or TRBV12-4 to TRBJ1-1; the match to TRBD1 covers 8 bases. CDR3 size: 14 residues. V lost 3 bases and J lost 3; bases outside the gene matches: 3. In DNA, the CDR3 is TGTGCCAGCAGTTTCGACAGGGGAGACACTGAAGCTTTCTTT. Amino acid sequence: CASSFDRGDTEAFF.

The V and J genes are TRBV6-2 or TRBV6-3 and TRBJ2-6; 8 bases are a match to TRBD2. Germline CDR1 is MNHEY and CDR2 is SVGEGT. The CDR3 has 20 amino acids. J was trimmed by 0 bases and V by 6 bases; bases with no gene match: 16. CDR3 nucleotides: TGTGCCAGCAGGCTGGGACTAGTGGGCCACCTATTCTCTGGGGCCAACGTCCTGACTTTC. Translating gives CASRLGLVGHLFSGANVLTF.

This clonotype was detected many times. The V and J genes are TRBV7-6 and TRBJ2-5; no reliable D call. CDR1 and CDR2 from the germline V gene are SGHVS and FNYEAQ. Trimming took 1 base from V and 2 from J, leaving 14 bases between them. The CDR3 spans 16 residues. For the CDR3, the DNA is TGTGCCAGCAGCTTAGGAATAGGGATAGATCAAGAGACCCAGTACTTC. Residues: CASSLGIGIDQETQYF.

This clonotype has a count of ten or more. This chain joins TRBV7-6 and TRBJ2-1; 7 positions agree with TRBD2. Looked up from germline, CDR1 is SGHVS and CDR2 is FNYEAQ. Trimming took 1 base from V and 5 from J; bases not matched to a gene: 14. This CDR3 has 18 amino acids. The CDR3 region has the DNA TGTGCCAGCAGCTTAGGTCCCTTGACTAGCCGACTCGACAATGAGCAGTTCTTC. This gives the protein CASSLGPLTSRLDNEQFF. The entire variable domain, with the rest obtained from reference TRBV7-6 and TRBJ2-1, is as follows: GAGVSQSPRYKVTKRGQDVALRCDPISGHVSLYWYRQALGQGPEFLTYFNYEAQQDKSGLPNDRFSAERPEGSISTLTIQRTEQRDSAMYRCASSLGPLTSRLDNEQFFGPGTRLTVL.

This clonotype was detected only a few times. The CDR3 loop reads CASSYSGGRAHEQYF. The CDR3 DNA reads TGTGCCAGCAGTTACTCAGGCGGGAGGGCCCACGAGCAGTACTTC. V and J are TRBV6-6 and TRBJ2-7; 9 bases agree with TRBD2. The CDR3 contains 15 residues. The V gene end was trimmed by 0 bases and the J gene end by 5 bases; junction bases not matched to a gene: 5. CDR1 and CDR2 from the germline V gene are MNHNY and SVGAGI (reference sequence).

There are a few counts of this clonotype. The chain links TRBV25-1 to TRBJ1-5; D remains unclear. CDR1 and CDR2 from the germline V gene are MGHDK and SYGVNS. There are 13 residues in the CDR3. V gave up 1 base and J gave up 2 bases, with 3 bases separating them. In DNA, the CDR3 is TGTGCCAGCAGTGAATCAGGCAATCAGCCCCAGCATTTT. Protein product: CASSESGNQPQHF.

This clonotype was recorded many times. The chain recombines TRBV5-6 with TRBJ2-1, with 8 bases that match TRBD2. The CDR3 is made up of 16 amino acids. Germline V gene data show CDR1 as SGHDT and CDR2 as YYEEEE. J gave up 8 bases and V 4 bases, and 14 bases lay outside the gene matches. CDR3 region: CASSPGLGFAIYEQFF. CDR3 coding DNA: TGTGCCAGCAGCCCGGGACTAGGTTTCGCAATTTATGAGCAGTTCTTC.

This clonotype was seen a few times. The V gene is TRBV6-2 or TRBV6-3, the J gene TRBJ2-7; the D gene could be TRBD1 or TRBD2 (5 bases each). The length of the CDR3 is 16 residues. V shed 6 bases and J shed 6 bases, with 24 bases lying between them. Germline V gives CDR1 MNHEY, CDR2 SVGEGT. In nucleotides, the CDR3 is TGTGCCAGCAGCCCGAGCCGGGGCGCGCGGGCGGGCGAGCAGTACTTC. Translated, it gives CASSPSRGARAGEQYF.

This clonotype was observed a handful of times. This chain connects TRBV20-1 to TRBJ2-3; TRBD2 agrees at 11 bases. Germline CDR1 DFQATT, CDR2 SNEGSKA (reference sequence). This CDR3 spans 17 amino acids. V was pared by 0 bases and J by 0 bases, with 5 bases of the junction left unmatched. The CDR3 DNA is TGCAGTGCTAGAGATTTGTGGACTAGCGGGAGCACAGATACGCAGTATTTT. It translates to CSARDLWTSGSTDTQYF.

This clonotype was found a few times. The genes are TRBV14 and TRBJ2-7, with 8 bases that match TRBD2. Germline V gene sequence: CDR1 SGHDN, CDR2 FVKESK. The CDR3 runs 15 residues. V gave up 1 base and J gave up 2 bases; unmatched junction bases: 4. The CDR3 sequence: CASSQGLAMPYEQYF. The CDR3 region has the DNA TGTGCCAGCAGCCAAGGACTAGCGATGCCCTACGAGCAGTACTTC.